This T cell receptor (beta chain) came from a study of neurological immune-mediated disorders. This clonotype was observed at least ten times. TCRdb reprocessed the 5' RACE reads with MiXCR, giving one entry per CDR3 protein. The data contain around 130,000 distinct CDR3 sequences, around 3% of them singletons. J lost 6 bases, V lost 3 bases, and 12 bases had no gene match. Germline values: CDR1 SGHRS, CDR2 YFSETQ. The CDR3 contains 16 residues. The clonotype comes from a young woman with multiple sclerosis. This chain uses TRBV5-1 with TRBJ1-5; the match to TRBD1 covers 7 bases. Sequenced: PBMCs. The CDR3, as DNA: TGCGCCAGCAGCTCGATCAATGACAGGGTGGGTCAGCCCCAGCATTTT. Translation: CASSSINDRVGQPQHF.